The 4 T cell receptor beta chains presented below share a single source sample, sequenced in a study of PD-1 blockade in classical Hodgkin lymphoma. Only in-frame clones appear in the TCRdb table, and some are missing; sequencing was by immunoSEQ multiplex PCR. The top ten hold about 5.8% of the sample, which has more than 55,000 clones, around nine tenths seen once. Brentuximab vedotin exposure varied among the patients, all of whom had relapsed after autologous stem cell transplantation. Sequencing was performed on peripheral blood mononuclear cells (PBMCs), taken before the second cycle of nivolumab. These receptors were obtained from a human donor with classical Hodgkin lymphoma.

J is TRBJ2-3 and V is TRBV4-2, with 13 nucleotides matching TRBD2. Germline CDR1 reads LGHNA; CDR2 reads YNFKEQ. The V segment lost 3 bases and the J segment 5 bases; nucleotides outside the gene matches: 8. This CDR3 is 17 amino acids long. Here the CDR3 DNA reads TGTGCCAGCAGCCAGTCGCCGGGACTAGCGGGGCGAGATACGCAGTATTTT. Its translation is CASSQSPGLAGRDTQYF.

In nucleotides, the CDR3 is TGTGCCAGCTCACCACCGGATGTGGGGCAGACACCTCGCTACGAGCAGTACTTC. It encodes CASSPPDVGQTPRYEQYF. The chain uses TRBV18 and TRBJ2-7; weak D call: TRBD1 (5 bases). Trimming cost V 0 bases and J 3 bases, with 21 bases left between them. The CDR3 consists of 18 residues. Germline V gene lookup returns CDR1 KGHSH and CDR2 LQKENI.

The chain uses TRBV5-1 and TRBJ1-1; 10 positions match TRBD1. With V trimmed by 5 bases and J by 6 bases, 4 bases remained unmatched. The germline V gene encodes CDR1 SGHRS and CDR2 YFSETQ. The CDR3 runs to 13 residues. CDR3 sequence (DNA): TGCGCCAGCAGTTCCGGACAGGGGGCTGAAGCTTTCTTT. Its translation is CASSSGQGAEAFF.

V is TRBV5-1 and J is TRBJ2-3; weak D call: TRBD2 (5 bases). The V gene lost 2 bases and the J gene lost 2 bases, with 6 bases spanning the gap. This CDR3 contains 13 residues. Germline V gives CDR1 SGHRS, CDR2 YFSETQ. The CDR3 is CASSFGVTDTQYF. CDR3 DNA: TGCGCCAGCAGCTTCGGGGTCACAGATACGCAGTATTTT.